The sequence of this T cell receptor (beta chain) was determined in a study of control samples from healthy donors and cancer patients. Germline CDR1 reads MNHNY; CDR2 reads SVGAGI (reference sequence). V lost 5 bases, J lost 2 bases, and 13 bases stayed unmatched. This CDR3 is 17 amino acids long. Clones were read by immunoSEQ multiplex PCR, and TCRdb kept only the in-frame ones, dropping some. The top ten hold 1.5% to 2% of the sample, which has tens of thousands of clones, 80% to 90% seen once. The chain joins TRBV6-6 to TRBJ2-7, with 9 bases fitting TRBD1. Sequenced material: PBMCs. The sequence was collected from a woman between 55 and 75 years old with head and neck cancer. CDR3 in DNA: TGTGCCAGCAGTCCTATCGGGGGGACAGGGACAACCTACGAGCAGTACTTC. The encoded protein is CASSPIGGTGTTYEQYF.